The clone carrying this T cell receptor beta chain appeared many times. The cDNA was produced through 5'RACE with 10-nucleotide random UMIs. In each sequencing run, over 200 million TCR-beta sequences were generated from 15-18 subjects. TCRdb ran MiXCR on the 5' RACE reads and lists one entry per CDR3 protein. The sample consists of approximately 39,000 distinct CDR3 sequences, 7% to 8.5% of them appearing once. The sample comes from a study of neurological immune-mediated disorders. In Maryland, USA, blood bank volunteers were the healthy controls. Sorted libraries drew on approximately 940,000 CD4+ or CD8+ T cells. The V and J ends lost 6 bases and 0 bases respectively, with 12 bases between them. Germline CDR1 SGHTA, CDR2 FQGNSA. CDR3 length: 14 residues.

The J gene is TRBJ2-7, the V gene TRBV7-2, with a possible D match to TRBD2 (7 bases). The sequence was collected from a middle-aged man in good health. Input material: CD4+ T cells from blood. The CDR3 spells CASRPGGSSYEQYF. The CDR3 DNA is TGTGCCAGCAGGCCGGGGGGCAGCTCCTACGAGCAGTACTTC.